The 19 T cell receptor beta chains reported below all come from one sample, sequenced in a study of cytomegalovirus exposure and HLA in healthy donors. The primer mix had 60 Vbeta and 13 Jbeta primers. The table came from immunoSEQ multiplex PCR; TCRdb's copy has only in-frame clones and leaves some out. This repertoire shows about 100,000 clones, 81% found once; its top ten account for over 4%. Sequencing was done on a sample of PBMCs. These receptor sequences come from a woman aged 65 to 85 in good health and CMV-seropositive.

V and J are TRBV15 and TRBJ1-2; 7 positions agree with TRBD1. The junction had 9 bases not matched to a gene; V was cut back by 7 bases and J by 7 bases. The CDR3 is made up of 13 amino acids. Looked up from germline, CDR1 is LNHNV and CDR2 is YYDKDF (reference sequence). CDR3 protein: CATTVRQGGGYTF. CDR3 DNA sequence: TGTGCCACCACTGTGAGACAGGGTGGTGGCTACACCTTC.

The chain has TRBV5-1 and TRBJ2-7; TRBD2 might be the D (6 bases). Germline V gene data show CDR1 as SGHRS and CDR2 as YFSETQ. Trimming stripped 0 bases from V and 0 bases from J, with 13 bases between. This CDR3 is 16 amino acids long. The CDR3 DNA sequence: TGCGCCAGCAGCTTGGGGAGGGGTCCAAGCTCCTACGAGCAGTACTTC. It encodes CASSLGRGPSSYEQYF.

The chain combines TRBV18 with TRBJ2-6; 7 positions match TRBD1. This CDR3 spans 22 amino acids. V trimming: 1 base; J trimming: 1 base; junction bases outside the gene matches: 19. Germline values: CDR1 KGHSH, CDR2 LQKENI. The CDR3 region has the DNA TGTGCCAGCTCACCACAGTTAACGGGACAGATGTTTTGGGAGTCTGGGGCCAACGTCCTGACTTTC. This gives the protein CASSPQLTGQMFWESGANVLTF.

The chain's CDR3 is CASSQDRREADTQYF. The CDR3 DNA reads TGCGCCAGCAGCCAAGATCGGAGGGAGGCAGATACGCAGTATTTT. The chain has TRBV4-3 and TRBJ2-3; weak D call: TRBD2 (6 bases). CDR1 LGHNA and CDR2 YSLEER come from the germline V gene. The CDR3 loop spans 15 amino acids. Between the trimmed V and J ends, which lost 0 bases and 4 bases, there was a span of 11 bases.

The rearrangement uses TRBV28 and TRBJ2-7; D may be TRBD2 (6 bases). Germline V gene data show CDR1 as MDHEN and CDR2 as SYDVKM. This CDR3 contains 14 residues. The ends were cut back, 8 bases at V and 7 bases at J, with 21 bases in the middle. The CDR3 region is CASGRSAGWGEQYF. The DNA for the CDR3 is TGTGCCAGCGGCCGCTCGGCGGGATGGGGGGAGCAGTACTTC.

The chain links TRBV30 to TRBJ1-1; 9 positions agree with TRBD1. This CDR3 contains 15 residues. From germline, CDR1 is GTSNPN and CDR2 SVGIG (reference sequence). V was clipped by 4 bases and J by 2 bases; unmatched bases: 8. The CDR3 reads CAWKDRGSKNTEAFF. The CDR3 DNA is TGTGCCTGGAAGGACAGGGGATCAAAAAACACTGAAGCTTTCTTT. Supplemented by reference TRBV30 and TRBJ1-1, the full variable domain reads SQTIHQWPATLVQPVGSPLSLECTVEGTSNPNLYWYRQAAGRGLQLLFYSVGIGQISSEVPQNLSASRPQDRQFILSSKKLLLSDSGFYLCAWKDRGSKNTEAFFGQGTRLTVV.

V and J are TRBV5-1 and TRBJ2-1, with a weak D call TRBD1 (6 bases). Germline values: CDR1 SGHRS, CDR2 YFSETQ. This CDR3 is 15 amino acids long. Deletions cut 4 bases from V and 9 bases from J, with 20 bases between. The CDR3: CASSVQGKGEGEQFF. CDR3 DNA sequence: TGCGCCAGCAGCGTGCAGGGGAAAGGGGAAGGTGAGCAGTTCTTC. Supplemented by reference TRBV5-1 and TRBJ2-1, the full variable domain reads KAGVTQTPRYLIKTRGQQVTLSCSPISGHRSVSWYQQTPGQGLQFLFEYFSETQRNKGNFPGRFSGRQFSNSRSEMNVSTLELGDSALYLCASSVQGKGEGEQFFGPGTRLTVL.

The rearrangement joins TRBV5-6 to TRBJ2-1; 7 positions match TRBD2. CDR3 length: 16 residues. Germline CDR1 and CDR2: SGHDT and YYEEEE. J was trimmed by 2 bases and V by 1 base; bases with no gene match: 6. The CDR3 DNA follows: TGTGCCAGCAGCTTGACTCGACTAGCAGCCTACAATGAGCAGTTCTTC. Encoded protein: CASSLTRLAAYNEQFF.

This clone was observed a handful of times. V usage is TRBV4-3 and J usage is TRBJ2-1; a possible D gene is TRBD2 (7 bases). The CDR3 extends over 13 amino acids. The V gene lost 0 bases and the J gene lost 12 bases, with 12 bases spanning the gap. Germline values: CDR1 LGHNA, CDR2 YSLEER. The CDR3 is CASSQEPGGSQFF. The DNA of the CDR3 is TGCGCCAGCAGCCAAGAACCGGGGGGCTCGCAGTTCTTC.

This chain joins TRBV11-2 and TRBJ2-1; 8 bases align to TRBD2. V shed 5 bases and J 8 bases; nucleotides not matched to a gene: 11. Germline V gives CDR1 SGHAT, CDR2 FQNNGV. The CDR3 spans 15 residues. CDR3 DNA sequence: TGTGCCAGCAGCGGCAGGGAGACTAGCGACTATGAGCAGTTCTTC. Translated: CASSGRETSDYEQFF.

V usage is TRBV30 and J usage is TRBJ1-5; 9 bases are shared with TRBD1. This CDR3 is built from 14 residues. J lost 6 bases, V lost 2 bases, and 5 bases had no gene match. Germline lookup yields CDR1 GTSNPN and CDR2 SVGIG (reference sequence). CDR3: CAWSSTGGGQPQHF. The CDR3 DNA follows: TGTGCCTGGAGTTCTACAGGGGGCGGTCAGCCCCAGCATTTT.

This clone was detected once. This rearrangement joins TRBV25-1 to TRBJ1-2, with D unclear. The CDR3 runs to 13 residues. Germline lookup yields CDR1 MGHDK and CDR2 SYGVNS. Trimming left V 6 bases short and J 7 bases short, with 15 bases between. The CDR3 spells CASRGGRAFGYTF. The CDR3, as DNA: TGTGCCAGCAGGGGAGGGCGGGCTTTTGGCTACACCTTC.

The chain carries TRBV11-3 and TRBJ2-3, with TRBD2 matching over 7 bases. The trim removed 3 bases at V and 3 bases at J, leaving 3 bases unmatched. The CDR3 is 14 residues long. CDR1 and CDR2 (germline): SGHNT, YENEEA. The CDR3 sequence is CASSFAGETDTQYF. CDR3 DNA sequence: TGTGCCAGCAGCTTTGCGGGAGAAACAGATACGCAGTATTTT.

This clone is a singleton in its sample. This chain uses TRBV5-1 with TRBJ2-7; 7 bases fit TRBD1. The junction had 10 bases not matched to a gene; V was cut back by 4 bases and J by 3 bases. The CDR3 loop spans 15 amino acids. CDR1 is SGHRS and CDR2 is YFSETQ in the germline V gene. As DNA, the CDR3 is TGCGCCAGCAGCACACGATCCGGGACAGTCTACGAGCAGTACTTC. Its protein product is CASSTRSGTVYEQYF.

The V gene is TRBV7-2, the J gene TRBJ1-4; weak D call: TRBD1 (6 bases). Trimming removed 6 bases from V and 4 bases from J, with 15 bases in between. Germline V lookup: CDR1 SGHTA, CDR2 FQGNSA. The CDR3 spans 15 residues. The chain's CDR3 is CASSSSGTSNEKLFF. In nucleotides, the CDR3 is TGTGCCAGCAGTTCATCCGGGACAAGTAATGAAAAACTGTTTTTT.

The CDR3 DNA is TGTGCCAGCAGCTCGGGACAGGGAAGCAATCAGCCCCAGCATTTT. The encoded protein is CASSSGQGSNQPQHF. The chain joins TRBV11-3 to TRBJ1-5; 9 bases agree with TRBD1. This CDR3 region has 15 residues. Per germline, CDR1 SGHNT and CDR2 YENEEA. J was trimmed by 1 base and V by 4 bases; bases with no gene match: 2.

CDR3 sequence (DNA): TGTGCCAGCAGCCGATCCGCCGGGACAGGGGCTGAAGCTTTCTTT. The encoded protein is CASSRSAGTGAEAFF. The V gene is TRBV27, the J gene TRBJ1-1; 10 bases agree with TRBD1. The J segment lost 6 bases and the V segment lost 6 bases, leaving 10 bases of the junction unmatched. CDR1 MNHEY and CDR2 SMNVEV come from the germline V gene (reference sequence). The CDR3 extends over 15 amino acids.

V is TRBV5-8 and J is TRBJ2-7; TRBD2 agrees at 8 bases. CDR1 SGHTS and CDR2 YDEGEE come from the germline V gene. V trimming: 2 bases; J trimming: 6 bases; junction bases outside the gene matches: 10. The CDR3 consists of 15 residues. Here the CDR3 reads CASSLNIGTRREQYF. The CDR3 DNA reads TGTGCCAGCAGCTTAAATATCGGGACTAGACGCGAGCAGTACTTC.

A remark on this clone: Germline and junction disagree at one end, which may indicate a read error. Other DNA sequences in the sample encode the same CDR3. The V call is TRBV5-4, the J call TRBJ2-3, with 7 bases identical to TRBD2. CDR1 and CDR2 from the germline V gene are SGHNT and YYREEE (reference sequence). CDR3 length equals 16 residues. DNA of the CDR3: TGCGCCAGCAGACCGACGGGGAGCGGGAAGGCAGATACGCAGTATTTT. This translates into CASRPTGSGKADTQYF.